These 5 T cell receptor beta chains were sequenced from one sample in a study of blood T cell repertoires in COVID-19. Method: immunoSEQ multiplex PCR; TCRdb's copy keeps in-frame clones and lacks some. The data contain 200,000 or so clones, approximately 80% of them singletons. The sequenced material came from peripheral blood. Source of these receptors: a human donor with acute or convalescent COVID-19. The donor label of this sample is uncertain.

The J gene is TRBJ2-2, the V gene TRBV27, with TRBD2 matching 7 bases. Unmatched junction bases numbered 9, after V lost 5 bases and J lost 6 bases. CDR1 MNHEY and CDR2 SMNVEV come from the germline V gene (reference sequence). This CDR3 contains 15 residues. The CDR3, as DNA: TGTGCCAGCAGTAGGAGCGCGGGAGTCCCCGGGGAGCTGTTTTTT. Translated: CASSRSAGVPGELFF.

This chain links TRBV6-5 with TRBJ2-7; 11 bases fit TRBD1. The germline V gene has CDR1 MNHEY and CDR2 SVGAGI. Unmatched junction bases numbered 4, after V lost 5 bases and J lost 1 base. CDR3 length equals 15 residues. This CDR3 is CASSPDRGQSYEQYF. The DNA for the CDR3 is TGTGCCAGCAGTCCGGACAGGGGGCAGTCCTACGAGCAGTACTTC.

CDR3 in amino acids: CASNKRGTGELFF. CDR3 DNA sequence: TGTGCCAGCAACAAAAGGGGCACCGGGGAGCTGTTTTTT. This sequence joins TRBV9 and TRBJ2-2; possible D gene TRBD1, 5 bases. The CDR3 is made up of 13 amino acids. Trimming shortened V by 6 bases and J by 4 bases, and 10 bases separated the two germline ends. Germline V gene data show CDR1 as SGDLS and CDR2 as YYNGEE.

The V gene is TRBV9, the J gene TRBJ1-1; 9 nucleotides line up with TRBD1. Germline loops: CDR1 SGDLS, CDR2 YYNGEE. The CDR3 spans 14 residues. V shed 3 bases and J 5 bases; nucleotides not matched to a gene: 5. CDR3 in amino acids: CASSAGQGRTEAFF. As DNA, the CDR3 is TGTGCCAGCAGCGCCGGACAGGGGAGAACTGAAGCTTTCTTT.

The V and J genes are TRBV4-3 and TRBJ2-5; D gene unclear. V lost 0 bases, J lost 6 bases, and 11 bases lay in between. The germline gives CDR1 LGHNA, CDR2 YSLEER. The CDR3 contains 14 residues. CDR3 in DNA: TGCGCCAGCAGCCAAGACGAAAAAGCAAAGACCCAGTACTTC. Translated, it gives CASSQDEKAKTQYF.